These 16 T cell receptor beta chains share one sample of origin, sequenced in a study of T cells after posttransplantation cyclophosphamide. The method was immunoSEQ multiplex PCR; TCRdb's version includes in-frame clones alone and lacks a portion of them. The table lists under 30,000 clones, with no singletons. Sequencing used PBMCs. All receptors derive from an older woman in good health, CMV-negative, and a related stem cell transplant donor.

The table lists this clone with many counts. The chain combines TRBV6-1 with TRBJ2-7, with D perhaps TRBD1 (5 bases). Germline V gene sequence: CDR1 MNHNS, CDR2 SASEGT. Trimming cost V 5 bases and J 3 bases, with 11 bases left between them. CDR3 length equals 13 residues. CDR3 sequence: CASSLQVNYEQYF. For the CDR3, the DNA is TGTGCCAGCAGTTTACAGGTAAACTACGAGCAGTACTTC.

This clone was seen a few times. The chain recombines TRBV9 with TRBJ2-3, with D possibly being TRBD1 (6 bases). This CDR3 region has 16 residues. Trimming removed 4 bases at V and 0 bases at J, with 15 bases between. Germline CDR1 reads SGDLS; CDR2 reads YYNGEE. The CDR3 is CASSPSQGLSTDTQYF. The CDR3 DNA reads TGTGCCAGCAGCCCAAGCCAGGGGTTAAGCACAGATACGCAGTATTTT.

This clone was recorded at least ten times. This chain uses TRBV5-1 with TRBJ2-6; D unresolved. The CDR3 covers 15 residues. V lost 0 bases to trimming and J lost 0 bases, with 4 bases between them. Germline lookup yields CDR1 SGHRS and CDR2 YFSETQ. The CDR3 here is CASSLDFSGANVLTF. The DNA for the CDR3 is TGCGCCAGCAGCTTGGACTTCTCTGGGGCCAACGTCCTGACTTTC.

This clone was detected ten times or more. The DNA for the CDR3 is TGTGCCAGCAGCTTAAATGCGGGGGGGTTTGATGAGCAGTTCTTC. As protein: CASSLNAGGFDEQFF. This rearrangement joins TRBV11-2 to TRBJ2-1; TRBD2 agrees at 9 bases. Losses at the gene ends were 2 bases for V and 8 bases for J; bases not matched to a gene: 7. Germline CDR1 reads SGHAT; CDR2 reads FQNNGV. The CDR3 is 15 amino acids. Full variable domain (rest looked up from reference TRBV11-2 and TRBJ2-1): EAGVAQSPRYKIIEKRQSVAFWCNPISGHATLYWYQQILGQGPKLLIQFQNNGVVDDSQLPKDRFSAERLKGVDSTLKIQPAKLEDSAVYLCASSLNAGGFDEQFFGPGTRLTVL.

The sample holds a few counts of this clone. This rearrangement joins TRBV7-7 to TRBJ2-5, with 7 bases matching TRBD1. CDR3 length: 16 residues. Germline values: CDR1 SSHAT, CDR2 FNYEAQ (reference sequence). The junction had 8 bases not matched to a gene; V was cut back by 3 bases and J by 1 base. CDR3 region: CASSLGPQGIQETQYF. CDR3 in DNA: TGTGCCAGCAGCTTGGGACCACAGGGGATCCAAGAGACCCAGTACTTC. The whole variable domain, remainder taken from reference TRBV7-7 and TRBJ2-5, is GAGVSQSPRYKVTKRGQDVTLRCDPISSHATLYWYQQALGQGPEFLTYFNYEAQPDKSGLPSDRFSAERPEGSISTLTIQRTEQRDSAMYRCASSLGPQGIQETQYFGPGTRLLVL.

This clone was detected many times. This chain uses TRBV4-1 with TRBJ1-5; TRBD1 aligns across 8 bases. Germline CDR1 is MGHRA and CDR2 is YSYEKL. V was clipped by 3 bases and J by 5 bases; unmatched bases: 9. This CDR3 is built from 16 residues. CDR3 DNA: TGCGCCAGCAGCCACCCTACCGGGACAGGCTATCAGCCCCAGCATTTT. Translating it yields CASSHPTGTGYQPQHF.

Ten or more counts support this clone. V usage is TRBV11-2 and J usage is TRBJ2-1, with D possibly matching TRBD2 (5 bases). There are 13 residues in the CDR3. V was trimmed by 5 bases and J by 5 bases, leaving 10 bases between them. Looked up from germline, CDR1 is SGHAT and CDR2 is FQNNGV. The CDR3 loop is CASSVGLNNEQFF. DNA for the CDR3: TGTGCCAGCAGCGTTGGACTGAACAATGAGCAGTTCTTC.

This clone has ten or more counts. This chain links TRBV7-6 with TRBJ2-1; the match to TRBD1 covers 9 bases. Germline CDR1 is SGHVS and CDR2 is FNYEAQ. Trimming at V came to 4 bases and at J to 6 bases, leaving 7 bases not matched to a gene. The length of the CDR3 is 15 residues. The CDR3 coding sequence is TGTGCCAGCAGCTCCTGGGGACAGGGTAGCAATGAGCAGTTCTTC. Its translation: CASSSWGQGSNEQFF.

This clone has at least ten counts. V usage is TRBV11-2 and J usage is TRBJ1-1, with 7 bases identical to TRBD1. The CDR3 sequence is 15 residues long. Trimming at V came to 2 bases and at J to 3 bases, leaving 6 bases not matched to a gene. The germline CDR1 and CDR2 sequences are SGHAT and FQNNGV. The CDR3: CASSLMGQLDTEAFF. In nucleotides, the CDR3 is TGTGCCAGCAGCTTAATGGGACAGCTGGACACTGAAGCTTTCTTT. Full variable domain (missing parts from reference TRBV11-2 and TRBJ1-1): EAGVAQSPRYKIIEKRQSVAFWCNPISGHATLYWYQQILGQGPKLLIQFQNNGVVDDSQLPKDRFSAERLKGVDSTLKIQPAKLEDSAVYLCASSLMGQLDTEAFFGQGTRLTVV.

The table lists this clone with many counts. The CDR3 DNA reads TGTGCCAGCAGTTTCGTGCCCGGGGAGACCCAGTACTTC. It yields the protein CASSFVPGETQYF. The chain is built from TRBV6-6 and TRBJ2-5; D not resolved. CDR3 length: 13 amino acids. V dropped 4 bases and J dropped 5 bases, with 11 bases sitting between them. CDR1 is MNHNY, CDR2 SVGAGI, per germline (reference sequence).

This clone has just a few counts. The rearrangement joins TRBV10-3 to TRBJ1-5; D ambiguous. V was shortened by 3 bases and J by 1 base, with 10 bases between the two germline ends. The CDR3 runs to 15 residues. Per the germline V gene, CDR1 is ENHRY and CDR2 is SYGVKD. DNA of the CDR3: TGTGCCATCAGTGACCATTACGGGAGCAATCAGCCCCAGCATTTT. As protein: CAISDHYGSNQPQHF.

This clone was counted many times. The chain joins TRBV5-1 to TRBJ2-7, with D possibly TRBD2 on 6 matching bases. The germline gives CDR1 SGHRS, CDR2 YFSETQ. The CDR3 covers 14 residues. V lost 4 bases and J 4 bases, leaving 15 bases between the germline ends. The CDR3 DNA reads as TGCGCCAGCAGCATGACTAGAGGGGATTACGAGCAGTACTTC. Encoded protein: CASSMTRGDYEQYF.

This clone has ten or more counts. The rearrangement links TRBV6-5 to TRBJ1-2; maybe TRBD1 (6 bases). CDR3 size: 14 residues. Germline lookup yields CDR1 MNHEY and CDR2 SVGAGI. Trimming removed 6 bases from V and 2 bases from J, with 13 bases in between. The CDR3 is CASSTAGGNYGYTF. The CDR3 nucleotides read TGTGCCAGCAGCACCGCGGGGGGCAACTATGGCTACACCTTC.

This clone was seen a few times. The chain uses TRBV30 and TRBJ1-5, with 9 bases aligning to TRBD1. This CDR3 region has 14 residues. The germline CDR1 and CDR2 sequences are GTSNPN and SVGIG (reference sequence). After removal of 1 base from V and 6 bases from J, the junction contained 4 bases not matched to a gene. CDR3 amino acids: CAWSGTGVIQPQHF. CDR3 coding DNA: TGTGCCTGGAGTGGGACAGGGGTAATTCAGCCCCAGCATTTT.

This clone was picked up many times. The rearrangement uses TRBV19 and TRBJ2-7; 10 bases agree with TRBD2. CDR1 is LNHDA, CDR2 SQIVND, per germline (reference sequence). J was trimmed by 6 bases and V by 4 bases; bases with no gene match: 9. The CDR3 has 15 amino acids. The CDR3 loop reads CASSRLAGPLSEQYF. In DNA form, the CDR3 reads TGTGCCAGTAGTAGACTAGCGGGTCCCCTCTCCGAGCAGTACTTC.

At least ten counts were recorded for this clone. The rearrangement uses TRBV5-1 and TRBJ2-7, with 9 bases lining up with TRBD2. CDR1 and CDR2 from the germline V gene are SGHRS and YFSETQ. The CDR3 runs to 15 residues. After removal of 1 base from V and 4 bases from J, the junction contained 6 bases not matched to a gene. The DNA for the CDR3 is TGCGCCAGCAGCTTGCTGGCTAGCGGGGAATACGAGCAGTACTTC. Amino acids: CASSLLASGEYEQYF.